The next 8 T cell receptor beta chains were all read from a single sample in a study of OX40 agonist ivuxolimab in advanced cancers. Data came from immunoSEQ multiplex PCR; TCRdb stores just in-frame clones and leaves some out. The sample lists tens of thousands of clones, about 88% occurring once. This material consisted of CD4+ or CD8+ T cells sorted from blood, taken in a trial of the OX40 agonist ivuxolimab. These receptor sequences come from an adult with an advanced solid tumor such as melanoma, head and neck, liver or kidney cancer.

This chain joins TRBV28 and TRBJ2-1; no clear D. The germline V gene has CDR1 MDHEN and CDR2 SYDVKM. The CDR3 consists of 14 residues. V was clipped by 6 bases and J by 6 bases, with 15 bases between them. CDR3 nucleotide sequence: TGTGCCAGCAGCCCCCGTAGACTCGGCAATGAGCAGTTCTTC. Residues: CASSPRRLGNEQFF.

This clone was recorded only once. The V gene is TRBV27, the J gene TRBJ2-1, with 10 bases identical to TRBD2. The CDR3 is made up of 16 amino acids. Per germline, CDR1 MNHEY and CDR2 SMNVEV (reference sequence). Germline trimming cut 6 bases from V and 0 bases from J; bases unmatched to any gene: 5. CDR3 loop: CASREAGGSSYNEQFF. DNA for the CDR3: TGTGCCAGCAGGGAAGCGGGAGGGAGCTCCTACAATGAGCAGTTCTTC.

The rearrangement joins TRBV28 to TRBJ1-2, with D possibly being TRBD1 (6 bases). Trimming removed 5 bases at V and 2 bases at J, with 15 bases between. CDR1 is MDHEN and CDR2 is SYDVKM in the germline V gene. The length of the CDR3 is 15 residues. CDR3 amino acids: CASSPLGGGNYGYTF. CDR3 sequence (DNA): TGTGCCAGCAGTCCCCTCGGCGGGGGCAACTATGGCTACACCTTC.

The chain recombines TRBV15 with TRBJ2-7; TRBD1 matches 10 bases. CDR3 size: 15 residues. CDR1 and CDR2 (germline): LNHNV, YYDKDF (reference sequence). The trim removed 1 base at V and 3 bases at J, leaving 3 bases unmatched. The CDR3 DNA reads TGTGCCACCAGCAGAGGCGGGACAGGGGTCTACGAGCAGTACTTC. Translated, it gives CATSRGGTGVYEQYF. The full variable domain, rest sourced from reference TRBV15 and TRBJ2-7, is DAMVIQNPRYQVTQFGKPVTLSCSQTLNHNVMYWYQQKSSQAPKLLFHYYDKDFNNEADTPDNFQSRRPNTSFCFLDIRSPGLGDTAMYLCATSRGGTGVYEQYFGPGTRLTVT.

The chain carries TRBV6-6 and TRBJ1-5, with D uncertain. V lost 4 bases and J lost 5, with 9 bases in between. The germline CDR1 and CDR2 sequences are MNHNY and SVGAGI (reference sequence). This CDR3 region has 13 residues. CDR3 residues: CASSWGEDQPQHF. The CDR3 DNA reads as TGTGCCAGCAGTTGGGGAGAGGATCAGCCCCAGCATTTT.

This clone is a singleton in its sample. This rearrangement joins TRBV11-2 to TRBJ1-1; TRBD1 matches 9 bases. Germline V gene lookup returns CDR1 SGHAT and CDR2 FQNNGV. Trimming cost V 5 bases and J 4 bases; bases outside gene matches: 5. This CDR3 spans 14 amino acids. The CDR3 loop is CASSLGQGFTEAFF. The CDR3 DNA sequence: TGTGCCAGCAGCCTCGGACAGGGGTTCACTGAAGCTTTCTTT. The variable domain in full, completed from reference TRBV11-2 and TRBJ1-1, reads EAGVAQSPRYKIIEKRQSVAFWCNPISGHATLYWYQQILGQGPKLLIQFQNNGVVDDSQLPKDRFSAERLKGVDSTLKIQPAKLEDSAVYLCASSLGQGFTEAFFGQGTRLTVV.

The chain is built from TRBV6-1 and TRBJ1-2; unclear D gene. The CDR3 is 12 amino acids. V lost 2 bases to trimming and J lost 4 bases, with 5 bases between them. Germline loops: CDR1 MNHNS, CDR2 SASEGT. CDR3 sequence reads: CASSELSYGYTF. The DNA of the CDR3 is TGTGCCAGCAGTGAATTATCCTATGGCTACACCTTC.

This clone was recorded only once. The J gene is TRBJ2-3, the V gene TRBV10-3; D call uncertain. Trimming cost V 4 bases and J 4 bases, with 6 bases left between them. The CDR3 extends over 12 amino acids. CDR1 is ENHRY and CDR2 is SYGVKD in the germline V gene. The CDR3 loop reads CAISGMADTQYF. In nucleotides, the CDR3 is TGTGCCATCAGTGGAATGGCAGATACGCAGTATTTT.